The 20 T cell receptor beta chains reported below all come from one sample, sequenced in a study of T cells in Graves' hyperthyroidism and ophthalmopathy. Amplification targeted TCR beta CDR3 regions from RNA transcripts. The HTBI set primed first-round TCR CDR3 RT-PCR. TCRdb ran MiXCR on the multiplex PCR reads and lists one entry per CDR3 protein. The sample comprises a few hundred thousand distinct CDR3 sequences, 46% of which are singletons, and roughly 8.2% rests with the top ten. Sequences were obtained from peripheral blood or thyroid tissue (not recorded which). All receptors come from a woman under 30 with Graves' hyperthyroidism.

DNA for the CDR3: TGCAGCGCATCACAGGGTAGAAGCAATCAGCCCCAGCATTTT. Translating it yields CSASQGRSNQPQHF. The J gene is TRBJ1-5, the V gene TRBV29-1, with TRBD1 as a possible D gene (6 bases). The CDR3 loop spans 14 amino acids. Trimming took off 7 bases at V and 1 base at J, with 14 bases between the two ends. The germline V gene has CDR1 SQVTM and CDR2 ANQGSEA.

The chain carries TRBV29-1 and TRBJ1-2, with D unclear. V was shortened by 7 bases and J by 6 bases, with 18 bases between the two germline ends. Germline lookup yields CDR1 SQVTM and CDR2 ANQGSEA. The CDR3 loop spans 13 amino acids. CDR3 sequence: CSGDGRIVDGYTF. In DNA form, the CDR3 reads TGCAGCGGAGATGGACGGATTGTAGATGGCTACACCTTC. Full variable domain (rest looked up from reference TRBV29-1 and TRBJ1-2): SAVISQKPSRDICQRGTSLTIQCQVDSQVTMMFWYRQQPGQSLTLIATANQGSEATYESGFVIDKFPISRPNLTFSTLTVSNMSPEDSSIYLCSGDGRIVDGYTFGSGTRLTVV.

This clonotype was observed once. The chain carries TRBV5-6 and TRBJ2-7; D remains unclear. The end of the DNA is better explained by TRBJ2-1, so the J call may be wrong. Germline-derived CDR1 and CDR2 are SGHDT and YYEEEE. The CDR3 length is 12 residues. The CDR3, as DNA: TGTGCCAGCCATACCCCCCGCAATGAGCAGTTCTTC. Translation gives CASHTPRNEQFF.

CDR3 DNA: TGCAGTGCTAGAGGTGTACTAGCGGGAAGGTATGAGCAGTTCTTC. Protein product: CSARGVLAGRYEQFF. This rearrangement joins TRBV20-1 to TRBJ2-7, with 10 bases identical to TRBD2. With the DNA end fitting TRBJ2-1 better, the J assignment may be wrong. Germline V lookup: CDR1 DFQATT, CDR2 SNEGSKA (reference sequence). The CDR3 totals 15 residues.

This clonotype was detected ten times or more. The gene calls are TRBV29-1 and TRBJ2-7; the D is unclear. CDR1 is SQVTM, CDR2 ANQGSEA, per germline. The CDR3 consists of 10 residues. The germline V and J ends were trimmed by 6 bases and 7 bases, with 10 bases remaining between them. The DNA for the CDR3 is TGCAGCGTAGGGATTGGTGAGCAGTACTTC. The encoded protein is CSVGIGEQYF.

This clonotype was seen ten or more times. The genes are TRBV5-1 and TRBJ2-7; 10 bases match TRBD2. V was pared by 2 bases and J by 3 bases, with 5 bases of the junction left unmatched. CDR3 size: 15 residues. The germline V gene encodes CDR1 SGHRS and CDR2 YFSETQ. The CDR3 sequence: CASSFLASGSYEQYF. CDR3 DNA sequence: TGCGCCAGCAGCTTTTTGGCTAGCGGGAGCTACGAGCAGTACTTC.

The table lists this clonotype with many counts. V usage is TRBV6-6 and J usage is TRBJ1-2; 7 bases are shared with TRBD1. This CDR3 is 13 amino acids long. V lost 4 bases to trimming and J lost 8 bases; unmatched junction nucleotides: 7. The germline gives CDR1 MNHNY, CDR2 SVGAGI (reference sequence). The CDR3 DNA is TGTGCCAGCAGTTTCGACCAGGGGGACGGCTACACCTTC. Its protein product is CASSFDQGDGYTF.

This clonotype was detected many times. This sequence joins TRBV5-8 and TRBJ2-7; D is possibly TRBD2 (7 bases). The V end lost 3 bases, the J end lost 3 bases, and 13 bases lay between the germline ends. The CDR3 runs to 14 residues. CDR1 and CDR2 from the germline V gene are SGHTS and YDEGEE. The DNA for the CDR3 is TGTGCCAGCAGCTCCGCCGGGGGGCGCTACGAGCAGTACTTC. Amino acid sequence: CASSSAGGRYEQYF.

J is TRBJ1-2 and V is TRBV19, with 9 bases aligning to TRBD1. Losses at the gene ends were 5 bases for V and 12 bases for J; bases not matched to a gene: 7. The CDR3 spans 12 residues. CDR1 is LNHDA, CDR2 SQIVND, per germline (reference sequence). The DNA of the CDR3 is TGTGCCAGTAGTGCCCGGGACAGGGCCCACACCTTC. This sequence encodes CASSARDRAHTF.

This clonotype has more than one count but fewer than ten. CDR3 DNA sequence: TGCAGCGTTAGACAGGGGGAGACCCAGTACTTC. It specifies CSVRQGETQYF. J is TRBJ2-5 and V is TRBV29-1; 8 bases line up with TRBD1. CDR1 is SQVTM, CDR2 ANQGSEA, per germline. With V trimmed by 5 bases and J by 5 bases, 1 base remained unmatched. The CDR3 contains 11 residues.

There are a few counts of this clonotype. This rearrangement joins TRBV20-1 to TRBJ1-2; 7 bases match TRBD1. Per germline, CDR1 DFQATT and CDR2 SNEGSKA (reference sequence). V was clipped by 2 bases and J by 7 bases; unmatched bases: 13. The CDR3 runs 15 residues. Here the CDR3 DNA reads TGCAGTGCTAGATCCCCGGGACAGCTTTATGGTGGCTACACCTTC. Its protein is CSARSPGQLYGGYTF.

The chain recombines TRBV4-3 with TRBJ2-5; D possibly corresponds to TRBD2 (5 bases). The J call may be mistaken, given a closer DNA end match to TRBJ2-1. CDR1 LGHNA and CDR2 YSLEER come from the germline V gene. This CDR3 spans 16 amino acids. CDR3 region: CASSQTLVGAYNEQFF. DNA of the CDR3: TGCGCCAGCAGCCAAACCTTAGTGGGAGCGTACAATGAGCAGTTCTTC.

At least ten counts were recorded for this clonotype. The chain uses TRBV3-1 and TRBJ2-5, with D uncertain. The germline gives CDR1 LGHDT, CDR2 YNNKEL (reference sequence). Trimming removed 2 bases at V and 2 bases at J, with 9 bases between. The CDR3 extends over 14 amino acids. In nucleotides, the CDR3 is TGTGCCAGCAGCCAATCGTCCCTTCAAGAGACCCAGTACTTC. Translation: CASSQSSLQETQYF.

This clonotype was seen ten or more times. The chain uses TRBV9 and TRBJ1-3, with D unclear. V lost 3 bases, J lost 0 bases, and 4 bases lay in between. The germline gives CDR1 SGDLS, CDR2 YYNGEE. The CDR3 sequence is 13 residues long. The CDR3 bases are TGTGCCAGCAGCGGAGACTCTGGAAACACCATATATTTT. Translating gives CASSGDSGNTIYF.

The gene calls are TRBV24-1 and TRBJ2-7; TRBD1 aligns across 9 bases. This CDR3 has 15 residues. The germline V gene has CDR1 KGHDR and CDR2 SFDVKD. V was pared by 9 bases and J by 0 bases, with 8 bases of the junction left unmatched. The CDR3 reads CATPPRTGVSYEQYF. The CDR3 coding sequence is TGTGCCACCCCTCCTAGGACAGGGGTCTCCTACGAGCAGTACTTC.

This clonotype was seen repeatedly, ten times or more. The chain employs TRBV9 and TRBJ1-2; TRBD1 agrees at 7 bases. With 3 bases clipped from V and 2 bases from J, the junction kept 4 bases outside the gene matches. CDR3 size: 14 residues. Germline CDR1 and CDR2: SGDLS and YYNGEE. The CDR3 loop is CASSDHRGNYGYTF. CDR3 coding DNA: TGTGCCAGCAGCGACCACAGGGGCAACTATGGCTACACCTTC.

This clonotype has ten or more counts. The J gene is TRBJ1-5, the V gene TRBV2; TRBD1 matches at 7 bases. The germline V gene has CDR1 SNHLY and CDR2 FYNNEI. With 11 bases clipped from V and 0 bases from J, the junction kept 7 bases outside the gene matches. The CDR3 has 14 amino acids. In DNA, the CDR3 is TGTGCCTCTGACAGGGAGGATAGCAATCAGCCCCAGCATTTT. It is translated as CASDREDSNQPQHF.

The V gene is TRBV11-3, the J gene TRBJ1-1; D unresolved. Trimming stripped 3 bases from V and 7 bases from J, with 12 bases between. The length of the CDR3 is 13 residues. Germline CDR1 is SGHNT and CDR2 is YENEEA. In DNA form, the CDR3 reads TGTGCCAGCAGCTTCTATGCAACTAATGAAGCTTTCTTT. Its translation is CASSFYATNEAFF.

Remarks on this clonotype: The junction and the germline gene differ at one end; a read error may be behind it. The CDR3 DNA is TGCAGCGTTGTAGGACTAGCGGGGGGGCTGTTTTTT. Protein: CSVVGLAGGLFF. The V call is TRBV29-1, the J call TRBJ2-2; TRBD2 aligns across 14 bases. This CDR3 is built from 12 residues. CDR1 is SQVTM and CDR2 is ANQGSEA in the germline V gene.

This clonotype was observed a few times. This chain links TRBV27 with TRBJ1-2, with TRBD1 matching over 8 bases. V lost 4 bases to trimming and J lost 4 bases; unmatched junction nucleotides: 14. From germline, CDR1 is MNHEY and CDR2 SMNVEV (reference sequence). This CDR3 comprises 17 residues. CDR3 amino acids: CASSYIPLDRALYGYTF. CDR3 DNA: TGTGCCAGCAGTTACATCCCTTTGGACAGGGCCCTCTATGGCTACACCTTC.